This T cell receptor beta chain was recovered during a study of T cells in tumors after PD-1 blockade. CDR3 length: 13 amino acids. CDR1 is SGHTS, CDR2 YDEGEE, per germline. Unmatched junction bases numbered 8, after V lost 9 bases and J lost 4 bases. Sequencing used immunoSEQ multiplex PCR; TCRdb keeps in-frame clones, though not all of them. The sample consists of 11,000 to 15,000 clones, 65% to 70% of them appearing once. The clonotype originates from a human donor with cutaneous squamous cell carcinoma. The sample in question was tumor tissue, obtained after anti-PD-1 treatment. V is TRBV5-8 and J is TRBJ2-7; 9 bases align to TRBD1. CDR3 DNA sequence: TGTGCCACGAGACCGGGACAGGGATACGAGCAGTACTTC. Translating gives CATRPGQGYEQYF. Filled out from reference TRBV5-8 and TRBJ2-7, the complete variable domain reads EAGVTQSPTHLIKTRGQQATLRCSPISGHTSVYWYQQALGLGLQFLLWYDEGEERNRGNFPPRFSGRQFPNYSSELNVNALELEDSALYLCATRPGQGYEQYFGPGTRLTVT.